Detailed here is one T cell receptor beta chain. Repertoires were generated with immunoSEQ multiplex PCR, while TCRdb's copy carries only in-frame clones and drops some. The sample records approximately 150,000 clones, roughly nine tenths being singletons. This sample is part of a study of T cell responses to AZD1222 COVID-19 vaccine. Trimming removed 8 bases at V and 0 bases at J, with 6 bases between. The length of the CDR3 is 12 residues. Germline CDR1 and CDR2: MNHEY and SVGAGI. The chain recombines TRBV6-5 with TRBJ2-3; no firm D call. The clonotype was recovered from an adult who received the AZD1222 COVID-19 vaccine. The sequencing here drew on peripheral blood, taken 28 days after the second AZD1222 dose. CDR3: CASRPSTDTQYF. The CDR3 DNA sequence: TGTGCCAGCCGCCCTAGCACAGATACGCAGTATTTT.